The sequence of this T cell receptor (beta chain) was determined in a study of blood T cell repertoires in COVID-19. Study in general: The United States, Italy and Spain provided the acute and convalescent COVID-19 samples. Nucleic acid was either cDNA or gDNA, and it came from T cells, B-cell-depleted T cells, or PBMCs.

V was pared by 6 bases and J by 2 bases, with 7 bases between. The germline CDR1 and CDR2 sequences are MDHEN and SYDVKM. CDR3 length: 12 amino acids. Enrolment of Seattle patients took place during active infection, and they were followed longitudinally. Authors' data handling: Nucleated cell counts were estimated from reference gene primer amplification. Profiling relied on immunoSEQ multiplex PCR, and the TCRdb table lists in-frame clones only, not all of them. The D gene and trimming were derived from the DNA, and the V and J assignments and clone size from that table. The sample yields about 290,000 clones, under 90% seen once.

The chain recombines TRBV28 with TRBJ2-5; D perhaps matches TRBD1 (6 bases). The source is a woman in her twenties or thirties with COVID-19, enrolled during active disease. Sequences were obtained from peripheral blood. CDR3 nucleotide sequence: TGTGCCAGCAGACAGGGTCAAGAGACCCAGTACTTC. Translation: CASRQGQETQYF. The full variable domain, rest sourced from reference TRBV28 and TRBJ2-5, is DVKVTQSSRYLVKRTGEKVFLECVQDMDHENMFWYRQDPGLGLRLIYFSYDVKMKEKGDIPEGYSVSREKKERFSLILESASTNQTSMYLCASRQGQETQYFGPGTRLLVL.